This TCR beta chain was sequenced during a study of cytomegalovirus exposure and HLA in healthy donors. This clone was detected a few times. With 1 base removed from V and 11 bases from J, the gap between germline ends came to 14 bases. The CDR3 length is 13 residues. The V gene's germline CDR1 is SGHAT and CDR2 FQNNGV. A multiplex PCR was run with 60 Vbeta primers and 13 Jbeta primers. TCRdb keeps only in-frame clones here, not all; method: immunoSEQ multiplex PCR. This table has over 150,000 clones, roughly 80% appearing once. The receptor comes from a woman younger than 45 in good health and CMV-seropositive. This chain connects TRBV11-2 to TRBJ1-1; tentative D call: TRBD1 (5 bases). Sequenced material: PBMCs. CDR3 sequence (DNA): TGTGCCAGCAGCTTAGGAAGTGGGGGGTTTGCTTTCTTT. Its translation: CASSLGSGGFAFF.